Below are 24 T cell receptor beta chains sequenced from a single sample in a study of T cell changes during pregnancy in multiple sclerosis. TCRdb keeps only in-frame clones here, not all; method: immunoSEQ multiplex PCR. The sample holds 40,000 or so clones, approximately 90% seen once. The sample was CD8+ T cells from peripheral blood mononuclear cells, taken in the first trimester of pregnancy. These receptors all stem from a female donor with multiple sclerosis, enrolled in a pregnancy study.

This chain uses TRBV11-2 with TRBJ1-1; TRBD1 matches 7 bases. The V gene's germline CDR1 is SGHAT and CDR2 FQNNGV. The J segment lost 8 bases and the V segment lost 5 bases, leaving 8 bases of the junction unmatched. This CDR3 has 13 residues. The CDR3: CASSPRQGWEAFF. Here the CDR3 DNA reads TGTGCCAGCAGCCCAAGACAGGGTTGGGAAGCTTTCTTT.

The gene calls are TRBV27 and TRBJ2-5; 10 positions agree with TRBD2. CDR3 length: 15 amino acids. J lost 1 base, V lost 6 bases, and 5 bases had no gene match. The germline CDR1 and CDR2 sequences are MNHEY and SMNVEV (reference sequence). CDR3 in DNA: TGTGCCAGCAGCCCTAGCGGGGGAATCCAAGAGACCCAGTACTTC. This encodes CASSPSGGIQETQYF.

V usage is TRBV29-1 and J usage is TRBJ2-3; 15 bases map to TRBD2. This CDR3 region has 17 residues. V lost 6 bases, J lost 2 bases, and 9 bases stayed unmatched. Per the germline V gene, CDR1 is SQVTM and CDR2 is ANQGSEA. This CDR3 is CSVDGTSGGTFTDTQYF. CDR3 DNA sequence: TGCAGCGTAGACGGGACTAGCGGGGGGACGTTCACAGATACGCAGTATTTT.

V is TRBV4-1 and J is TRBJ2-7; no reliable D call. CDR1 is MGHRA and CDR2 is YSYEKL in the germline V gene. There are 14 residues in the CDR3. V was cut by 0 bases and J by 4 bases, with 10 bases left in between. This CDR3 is CASSQEASRYEQYF. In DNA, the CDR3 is TGCGCCAGCAGCCAAGAAGCTTCGAGGTACGAGCAGTACTTC.

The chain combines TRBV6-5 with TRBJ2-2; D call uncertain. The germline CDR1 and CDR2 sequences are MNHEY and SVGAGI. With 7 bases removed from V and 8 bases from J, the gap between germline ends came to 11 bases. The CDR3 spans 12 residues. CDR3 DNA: TGTGCCAGCATGACCCTGACAGGGGAGCTGTTTTTT. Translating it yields CASMTLTGELFF.

This CDR3 is CASTGGSGEAFF. The CDR3 DNA reads TGTGCCAGCACTGGGGGCTCGGGTGAAGCTTTCTTT. The V call is TRBV27, the J call TRBJ1-1, with D tentatively TRBD1 (6 bases). V was trimmed by 7 bases and J by 7 bases, leaving 13 bases between them. The CDR3 is 12 residues long. CDR1 and CDR2 (germline): MNHEY, SMNVEV (reference sequence).

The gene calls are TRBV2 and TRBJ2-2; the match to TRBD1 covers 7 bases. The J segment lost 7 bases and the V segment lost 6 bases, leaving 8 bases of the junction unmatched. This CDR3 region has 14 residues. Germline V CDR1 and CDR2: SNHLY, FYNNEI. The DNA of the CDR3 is TGTGCCAGCAGCCCGACAGGGTCCGGCGGGGAGCTGTTTTTT. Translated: CASSPTGSGGELFF.

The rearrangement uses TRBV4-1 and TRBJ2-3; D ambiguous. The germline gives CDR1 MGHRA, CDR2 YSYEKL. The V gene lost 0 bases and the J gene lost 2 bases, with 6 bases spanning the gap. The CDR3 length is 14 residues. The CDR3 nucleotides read TGCGCCAGCAGCCAAGACTTAGACACAGATACGCAGTATTTT. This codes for CASSQDLDTDTQYF.

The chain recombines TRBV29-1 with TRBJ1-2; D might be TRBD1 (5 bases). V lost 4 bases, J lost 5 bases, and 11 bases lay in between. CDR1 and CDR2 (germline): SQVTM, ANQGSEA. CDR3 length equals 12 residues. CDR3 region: CSVVSQGYGYTF. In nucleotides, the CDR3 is TGCAGCGTTGTGAGTCAGGGATATGGCTACACCTTC.

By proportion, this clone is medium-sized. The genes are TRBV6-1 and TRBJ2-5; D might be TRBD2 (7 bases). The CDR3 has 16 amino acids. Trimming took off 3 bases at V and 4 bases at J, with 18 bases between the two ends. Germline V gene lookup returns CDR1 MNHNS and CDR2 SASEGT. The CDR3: CASSEITGGGGETQYF. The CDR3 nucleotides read TGTGCCAGCAGTGAGATAACGGGGGGCGGGGGAGAGACCCAGTACTTC.

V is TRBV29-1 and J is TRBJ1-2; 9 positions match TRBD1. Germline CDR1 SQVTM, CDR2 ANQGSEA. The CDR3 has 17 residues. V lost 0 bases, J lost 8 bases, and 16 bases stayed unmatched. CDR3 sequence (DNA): TGCAGCGTTGAAGAACAGGGGGCAAGTAGGGATAGGGACGGCTACACCTTC. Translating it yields CSVEEQGASRDRDGYTF. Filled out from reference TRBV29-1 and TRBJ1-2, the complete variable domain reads SAVISQKPSRDICQRGTSLTIQCQVDSQVTMMFWYRQQPGQSLTLIATANQGSEATYESGFVIDKFPISRPNLTFSTLTVSNMSPEDSSIYLCSVEEQGASRDRDGYTFGSGTRLTVV.

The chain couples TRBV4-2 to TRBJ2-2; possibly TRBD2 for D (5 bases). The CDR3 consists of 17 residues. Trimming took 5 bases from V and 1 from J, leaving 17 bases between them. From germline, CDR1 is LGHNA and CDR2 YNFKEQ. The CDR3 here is CASSDLPGTLNTGELFF. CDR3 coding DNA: TGTGCCAGCAGCGACCTTCCGGGAACCTTGAACACCGGGGAGCTGTTTTTT.

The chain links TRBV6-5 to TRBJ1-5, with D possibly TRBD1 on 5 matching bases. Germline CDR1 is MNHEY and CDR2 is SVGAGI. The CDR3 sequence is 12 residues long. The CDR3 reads CGSGISNQPQHF. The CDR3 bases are TGTGGATCAGGGATTAGCAATCAGCCCCAGCATTTT.

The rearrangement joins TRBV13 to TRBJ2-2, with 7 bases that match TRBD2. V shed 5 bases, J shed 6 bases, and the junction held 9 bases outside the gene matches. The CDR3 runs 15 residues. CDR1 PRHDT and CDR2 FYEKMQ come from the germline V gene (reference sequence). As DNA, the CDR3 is TGTGCCAGCAGCGCCCGGGGAAGCGGGGCCGGGGAGCTGTTTTTT. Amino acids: CASSARGSGAGELFF.

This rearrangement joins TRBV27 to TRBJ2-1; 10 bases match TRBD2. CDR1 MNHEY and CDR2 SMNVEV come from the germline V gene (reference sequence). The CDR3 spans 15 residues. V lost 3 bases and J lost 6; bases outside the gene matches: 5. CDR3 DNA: TGTGCCAGCAGTTTTAGCGGGGGGTCCATCAATGAGCAGTTCTTC. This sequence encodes CASSFSGGSINEQFF.

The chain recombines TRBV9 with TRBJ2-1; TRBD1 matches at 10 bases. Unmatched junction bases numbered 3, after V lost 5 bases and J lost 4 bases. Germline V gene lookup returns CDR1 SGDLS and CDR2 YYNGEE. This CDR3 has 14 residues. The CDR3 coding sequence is TGTGCCAGCAGGACAGGGGGCGATTACAATGAGCAGTTCTTC. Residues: CASRTGGDYNEQFF.

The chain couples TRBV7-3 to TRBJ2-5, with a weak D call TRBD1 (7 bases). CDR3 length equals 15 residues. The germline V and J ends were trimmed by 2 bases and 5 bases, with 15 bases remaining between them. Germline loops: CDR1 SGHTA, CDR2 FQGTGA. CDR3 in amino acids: CASSLYPGGRETQYF. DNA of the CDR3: TGTGCCAGCAGCTTATATCCAGGGGGGCGGGAGACCCAGTACTTC.

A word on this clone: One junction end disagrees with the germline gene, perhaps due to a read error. CDR3 residues: CASSQDPGRGSEKLFF. CDR3 DNA sequence: TGCGCCAGCAGCCAAGATCCCGGCAGGGGTAGTGAAAAACTGTTTTTT. The chain employs TRBV7-9 and TRBJ1-4, with D perhaps matching TRBD1 (6 bases). The CDR3 sequence is 16 residues long. Germline CDR1 SEHNR, CDR2 FQNEAQ (reference sequence).

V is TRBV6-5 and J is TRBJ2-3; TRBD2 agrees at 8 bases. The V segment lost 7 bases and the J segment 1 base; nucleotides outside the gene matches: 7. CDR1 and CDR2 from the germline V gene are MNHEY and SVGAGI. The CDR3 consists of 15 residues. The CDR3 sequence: CASNPLAGRTDTQYF. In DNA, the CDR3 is TGTGCCAGCAACCCTCTAGCGGGTCGCACAGATACGCAGTATTTT.

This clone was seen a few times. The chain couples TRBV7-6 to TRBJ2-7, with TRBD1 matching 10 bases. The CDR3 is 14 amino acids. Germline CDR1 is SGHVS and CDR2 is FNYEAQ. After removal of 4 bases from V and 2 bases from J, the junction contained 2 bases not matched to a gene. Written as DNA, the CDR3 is TGTGCCAGCAGCTCCGGGACAGGGGCCTACGAGCAGTACTTC. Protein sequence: CASSSGTGAYEQYF.

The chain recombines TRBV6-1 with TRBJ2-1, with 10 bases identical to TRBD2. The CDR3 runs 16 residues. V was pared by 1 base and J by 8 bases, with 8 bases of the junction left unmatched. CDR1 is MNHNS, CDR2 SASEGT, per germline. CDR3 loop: CASSEVPAGGPHEQFF. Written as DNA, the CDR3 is TGTGCCAGCAGTGAAGTCCCAGCGGGGGGGCCACATGAGCAGTTCTTC.

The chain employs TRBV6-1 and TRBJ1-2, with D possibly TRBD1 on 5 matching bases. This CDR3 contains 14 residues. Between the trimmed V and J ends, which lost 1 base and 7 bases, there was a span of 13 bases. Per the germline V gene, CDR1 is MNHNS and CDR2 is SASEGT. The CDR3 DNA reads TGTGCCAGCAGTGAAGTGGTAGGGGTGATTGGCTACACCTTC. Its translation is CASSEVVGVIGYTF.

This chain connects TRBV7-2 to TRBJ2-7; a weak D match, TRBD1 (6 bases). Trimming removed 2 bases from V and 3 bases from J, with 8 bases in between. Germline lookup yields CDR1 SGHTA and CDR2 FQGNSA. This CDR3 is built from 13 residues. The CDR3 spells CASSLSRGYEQYF. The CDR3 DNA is TGTGCCAGCAGCTTATCCAGGGGCTACGAGCAGTACTTC.

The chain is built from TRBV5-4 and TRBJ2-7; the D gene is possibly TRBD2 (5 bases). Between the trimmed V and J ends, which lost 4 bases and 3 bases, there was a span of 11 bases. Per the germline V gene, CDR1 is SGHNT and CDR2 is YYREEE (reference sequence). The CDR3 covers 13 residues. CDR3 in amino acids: CASSVRGFYEQYF. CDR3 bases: TGTGCCAGCAGCGTAAGAGGGTTCTACGAGCAGTACTTC.